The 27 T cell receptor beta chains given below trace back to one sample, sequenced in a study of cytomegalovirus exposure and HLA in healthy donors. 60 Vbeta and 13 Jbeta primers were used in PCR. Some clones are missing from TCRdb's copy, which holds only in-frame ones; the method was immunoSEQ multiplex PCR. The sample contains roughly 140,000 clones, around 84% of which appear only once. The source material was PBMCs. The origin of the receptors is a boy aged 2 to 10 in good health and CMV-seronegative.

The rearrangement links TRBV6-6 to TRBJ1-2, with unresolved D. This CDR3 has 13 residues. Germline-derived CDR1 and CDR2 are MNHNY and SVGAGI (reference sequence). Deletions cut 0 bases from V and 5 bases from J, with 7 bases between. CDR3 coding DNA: TGTGCCAGCAGTTACTCGTCAAAATATGGCTACACCTTC. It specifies CASSYSSKYGYTF.

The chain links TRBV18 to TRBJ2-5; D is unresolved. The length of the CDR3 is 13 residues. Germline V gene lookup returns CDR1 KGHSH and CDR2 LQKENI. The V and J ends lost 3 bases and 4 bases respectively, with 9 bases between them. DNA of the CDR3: TGTGCCAGCTCACCTCCTTCGGTAGAGACCCAGTACTTC. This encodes CASSPPSVETQYF.

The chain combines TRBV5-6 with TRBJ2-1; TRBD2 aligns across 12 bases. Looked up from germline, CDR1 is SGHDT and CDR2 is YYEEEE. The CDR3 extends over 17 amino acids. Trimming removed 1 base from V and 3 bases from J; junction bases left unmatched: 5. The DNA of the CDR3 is TGTGCCAGCAGCTTGTCCACTAGCGGGGGGTACTACAATGAGCAGTTCTTC. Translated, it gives CASSLSTSGGYYNEQFF.

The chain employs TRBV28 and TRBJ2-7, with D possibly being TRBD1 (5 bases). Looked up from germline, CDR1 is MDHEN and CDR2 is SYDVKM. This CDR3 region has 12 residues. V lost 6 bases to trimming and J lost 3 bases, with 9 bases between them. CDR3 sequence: CASRGDSYEQYF. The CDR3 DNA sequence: TGTGCCAGCAGGGGCGACAGCTACGAGCAGTACTTC. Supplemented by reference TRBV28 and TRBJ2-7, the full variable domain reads DVKVTQSSRYLVKRTGEKVFLECVQDMDHENMFWYRQDPGLGLRLIYFSYDVKMKEKGDIPEGYSVSREKKERFSLILESASTNQTSMYLCASRGDSYEQYFGPGTRLTVT.

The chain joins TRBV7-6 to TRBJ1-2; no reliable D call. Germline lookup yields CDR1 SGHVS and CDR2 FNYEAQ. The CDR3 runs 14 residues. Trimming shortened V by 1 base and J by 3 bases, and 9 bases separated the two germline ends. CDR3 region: CASSLGVFDYGYTF. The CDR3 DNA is TGTGCCAGCAGCTTAGGAGTATTCGACTATGGCTACACCTTC.

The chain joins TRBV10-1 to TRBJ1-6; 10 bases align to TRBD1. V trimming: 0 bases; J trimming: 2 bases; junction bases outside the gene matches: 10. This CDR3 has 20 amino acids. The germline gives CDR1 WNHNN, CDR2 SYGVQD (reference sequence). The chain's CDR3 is CASSESPGQGKLPYNSPLHF. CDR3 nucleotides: TGCGCCAGCAGTGAGTCGCCGGGACAGGGGAAATTACCCTATAATTCACCCCTCCACTTT.

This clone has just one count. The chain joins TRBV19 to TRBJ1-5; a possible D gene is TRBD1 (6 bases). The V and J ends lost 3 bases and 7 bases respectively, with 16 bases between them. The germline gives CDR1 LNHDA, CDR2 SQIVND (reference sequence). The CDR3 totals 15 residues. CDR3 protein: CASSILGAGSQPQHF. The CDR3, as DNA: TGTGCCAGTAGTATTTTGGGGGCAGGGAGCCAGCCCCAGCATTTT.

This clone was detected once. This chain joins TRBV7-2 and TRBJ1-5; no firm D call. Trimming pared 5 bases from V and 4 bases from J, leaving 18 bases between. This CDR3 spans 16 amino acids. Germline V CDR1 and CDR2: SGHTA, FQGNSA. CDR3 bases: TGTGCCAGCAGCACTCAAGGCTCGGGAGCGAATCAGCCCCAGCATTTT. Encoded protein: CASSTQGSGANQPQHF.

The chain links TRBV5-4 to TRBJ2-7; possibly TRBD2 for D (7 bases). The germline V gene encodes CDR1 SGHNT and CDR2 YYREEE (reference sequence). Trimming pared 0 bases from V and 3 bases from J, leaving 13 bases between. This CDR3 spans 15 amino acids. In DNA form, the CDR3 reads TGTGCCAGCAGCTTGGCGGGCGGGGGCCACTACGAGCAGTACTTC. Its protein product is CASSLAGGGHYEQYF.

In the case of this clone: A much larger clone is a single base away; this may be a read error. The CDR3 coding sequence is TGTGCCAGCAGCCCGGACAGGTCCTACGAGCAGTACTTC. Protein sequence: CASSPDRSYEQYF. The rearrangement links TRBV11-1 to TRBJ2-5; 7 bases map to TRBD1. TRBJ2-7 matches the DNA end more closely, so the J call is doubtful. Germline values: CDR1 SGHAT, CDR2 FQDESV (reference sequence). CDR3 length: 13 amino acids.

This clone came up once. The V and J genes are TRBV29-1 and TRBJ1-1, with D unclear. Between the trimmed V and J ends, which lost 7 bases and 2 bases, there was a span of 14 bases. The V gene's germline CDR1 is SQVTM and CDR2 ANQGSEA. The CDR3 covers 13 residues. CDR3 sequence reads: CSARRPYNTEAFF. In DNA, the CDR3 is TGCAGCGCCCGGAGGCCCTATAACACTGAAGCTTTCTTT.

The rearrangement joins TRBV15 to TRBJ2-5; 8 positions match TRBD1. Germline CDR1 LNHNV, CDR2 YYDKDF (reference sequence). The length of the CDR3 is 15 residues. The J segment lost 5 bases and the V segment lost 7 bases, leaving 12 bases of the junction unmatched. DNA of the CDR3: TGTGCCACCACAACATCCAGGGGGCTTGTGGAGACCCAGTACTTC. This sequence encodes CATTTSRGLVETQYF.

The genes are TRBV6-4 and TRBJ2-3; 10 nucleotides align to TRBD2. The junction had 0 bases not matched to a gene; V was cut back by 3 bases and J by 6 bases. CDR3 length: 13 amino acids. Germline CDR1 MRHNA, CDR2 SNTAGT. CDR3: CASSELAGDTQYF. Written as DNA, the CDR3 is TGTGCCAGCAGTGAACTAGCGGGGGATACGCAGTATTTT.

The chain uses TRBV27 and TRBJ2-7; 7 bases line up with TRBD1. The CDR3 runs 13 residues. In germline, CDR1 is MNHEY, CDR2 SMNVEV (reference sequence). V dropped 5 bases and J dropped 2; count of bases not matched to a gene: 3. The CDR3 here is CASSPDRAYEQYF. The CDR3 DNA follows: TGTGCCAGCAGTCCAGACAGGGCCTACGAGCAGTACTTC.

This CDR3 reads CASSLSLTGGTEAFF. The DNA of the CDR3 is TGTGCCAGCAGCCTATCACTAACAGGGGGCACTGAAGCTTTCTTT. This rearrangement joins TRBV11-2 to TRBJ1-1; 8 bases match TRBD1. The CDR3 spans 15 residues. Germline V lookup: CDR1 SGHAT, CDR2 FQNNGV. J was trimmed by 4 bases and V by 5 bases; bases with no gene match: 9.

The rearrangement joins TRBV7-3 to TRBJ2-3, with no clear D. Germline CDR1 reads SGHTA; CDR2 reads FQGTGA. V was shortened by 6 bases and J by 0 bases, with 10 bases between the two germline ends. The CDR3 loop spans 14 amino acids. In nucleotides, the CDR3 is TGTGCCAGCAGTACAGTGTCTAGCACAGATACGCAGTATTTT. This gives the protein CASSTVSSTDTQYF.

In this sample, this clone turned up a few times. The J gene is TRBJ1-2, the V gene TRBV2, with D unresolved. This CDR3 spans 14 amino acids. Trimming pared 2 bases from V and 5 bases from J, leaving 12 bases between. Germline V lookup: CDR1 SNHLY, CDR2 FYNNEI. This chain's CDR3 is CASSESSQTYGYTF. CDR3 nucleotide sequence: TGTGCCAGCAGTGAAAGTAGTCAGACTTATGGCTACACCTTC.

The CDR3 reads CASRLTGANTGELFF. The CDR3, as DNA: TGTGCCAGCAGATTGACAGGCGCGAACACCGGGGAGCTGTTTTTT. The chain has TRBV6-5 and TRBJ2-2; possibly TRBD1 for D (6 bases). With 6 bases removed from V and 0 bases from J, the gap between germline ends came to 11 bases. The CDR3 contains 15 residues. Germline CDR1 and CDR2: MNHEY and SVGAGI.

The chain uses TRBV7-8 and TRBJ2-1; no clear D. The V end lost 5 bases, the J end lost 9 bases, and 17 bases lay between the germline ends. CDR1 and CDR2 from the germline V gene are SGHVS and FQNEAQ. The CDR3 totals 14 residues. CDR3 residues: CASSPNRGAREQFF. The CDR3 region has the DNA TGTGCCAGCAGCCCCAATCGAGGAGCTCGTGAGCAGTTCTTC.

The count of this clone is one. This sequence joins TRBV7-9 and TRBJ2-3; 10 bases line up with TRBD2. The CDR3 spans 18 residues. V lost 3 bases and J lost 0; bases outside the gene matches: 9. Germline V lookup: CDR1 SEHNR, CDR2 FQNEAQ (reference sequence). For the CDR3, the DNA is TGTGCCAGCAGCTTCGGGGTAACTAGCGGGACTAGCACAGATACGCAGTATTTT. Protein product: CASSFGVTSGTSTDTQYF.

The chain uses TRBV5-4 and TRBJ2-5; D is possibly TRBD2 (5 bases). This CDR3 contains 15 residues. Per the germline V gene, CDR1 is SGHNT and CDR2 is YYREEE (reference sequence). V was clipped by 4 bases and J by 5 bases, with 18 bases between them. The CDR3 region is CASSLVSVQRETQYF. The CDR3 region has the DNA TGTGCCAGCAGCCTCGTATCGGTGCAGCGGGAGACCCAGTACTTC. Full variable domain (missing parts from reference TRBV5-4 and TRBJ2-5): ETGVTQSPTHLIKTRGQQVTLRCSSQSGHNTVSWYQQALGQGPQFIFQYYREEENGRGNFPPRFSGLQFPNYSSELNVNALELDDSALYLCASSLVSVQRETQYFGPGTRLLVL.

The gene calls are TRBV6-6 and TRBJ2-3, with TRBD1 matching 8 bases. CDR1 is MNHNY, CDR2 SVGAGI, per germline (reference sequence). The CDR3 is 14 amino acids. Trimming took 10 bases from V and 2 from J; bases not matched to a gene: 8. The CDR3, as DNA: TGTGCCACCCGACAGGGGCTCAACACAGATACGCAGTATTTT. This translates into CATRQGLNTDTQYF.

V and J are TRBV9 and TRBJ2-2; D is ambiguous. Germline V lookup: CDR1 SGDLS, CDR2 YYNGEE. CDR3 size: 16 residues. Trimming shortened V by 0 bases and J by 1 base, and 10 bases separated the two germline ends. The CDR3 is CASSVDFSGNTGELFF. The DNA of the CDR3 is TGTGCCAGCAGCGTAGATTTCTCGGGGAACACCGGGGAGCTGTTTTTT.

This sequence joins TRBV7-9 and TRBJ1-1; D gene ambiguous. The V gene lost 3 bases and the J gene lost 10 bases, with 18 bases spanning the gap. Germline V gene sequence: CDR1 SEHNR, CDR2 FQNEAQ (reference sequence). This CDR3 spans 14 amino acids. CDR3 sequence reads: CASSFRDLGTGAFF. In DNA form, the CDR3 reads TGTGCCAGCAGCTTCCGGGATCTCGGTACCGGAGCTTTCTTT. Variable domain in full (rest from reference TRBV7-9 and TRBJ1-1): DTGVSQNPRHKITKRGQNVTFRCDPISEHNRLYWYRQTLGQGPEFLTYFQNEAQLEKSRLLSDRFSAERPKGSFSTLEIQRTEQGDSAMYLCASSFRDLGTGAFFGQGTRLTVV.

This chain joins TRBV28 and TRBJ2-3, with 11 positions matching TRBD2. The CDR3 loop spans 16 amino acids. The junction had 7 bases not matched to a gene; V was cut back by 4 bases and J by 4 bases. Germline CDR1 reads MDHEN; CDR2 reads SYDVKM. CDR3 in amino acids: CASSSLAGGVSDTQYF. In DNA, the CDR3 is TGTGCCAGCAGTTCTCTAGCGGGAGGTGTATCAGATACGCAGTATTTT.

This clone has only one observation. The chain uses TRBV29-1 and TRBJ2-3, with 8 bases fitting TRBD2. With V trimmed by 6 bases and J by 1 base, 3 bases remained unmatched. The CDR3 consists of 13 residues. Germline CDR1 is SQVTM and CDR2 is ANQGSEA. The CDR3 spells CSVGAGGTDTQYF. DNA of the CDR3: TGCAGCGTGGGAGCGGGGGGCACAGATACGCAGTATTTT.

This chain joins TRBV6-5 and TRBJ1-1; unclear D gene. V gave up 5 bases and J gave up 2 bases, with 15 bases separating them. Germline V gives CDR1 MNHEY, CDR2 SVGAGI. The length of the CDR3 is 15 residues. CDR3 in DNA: TGTGCCAGCAGTACCTACTCCCTAGGAAACACTGAAGCTTTCTTT. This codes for CASSTYSLGNTEAFF.